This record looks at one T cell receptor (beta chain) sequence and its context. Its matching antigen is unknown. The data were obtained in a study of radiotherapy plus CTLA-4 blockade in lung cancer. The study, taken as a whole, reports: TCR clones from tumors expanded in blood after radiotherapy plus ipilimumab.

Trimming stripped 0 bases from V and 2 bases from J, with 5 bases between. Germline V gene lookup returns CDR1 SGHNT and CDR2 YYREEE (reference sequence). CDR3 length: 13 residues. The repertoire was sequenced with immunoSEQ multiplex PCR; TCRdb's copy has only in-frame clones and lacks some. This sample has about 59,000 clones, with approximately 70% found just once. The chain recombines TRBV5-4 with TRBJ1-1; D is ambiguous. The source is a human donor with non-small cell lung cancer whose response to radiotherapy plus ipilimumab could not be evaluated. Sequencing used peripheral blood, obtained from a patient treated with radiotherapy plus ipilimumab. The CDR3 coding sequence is TGTGCCAGCAGCTTGGCCTTTAACACTGAAGCTTTCTTT. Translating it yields CASSLAFNTEAFF.